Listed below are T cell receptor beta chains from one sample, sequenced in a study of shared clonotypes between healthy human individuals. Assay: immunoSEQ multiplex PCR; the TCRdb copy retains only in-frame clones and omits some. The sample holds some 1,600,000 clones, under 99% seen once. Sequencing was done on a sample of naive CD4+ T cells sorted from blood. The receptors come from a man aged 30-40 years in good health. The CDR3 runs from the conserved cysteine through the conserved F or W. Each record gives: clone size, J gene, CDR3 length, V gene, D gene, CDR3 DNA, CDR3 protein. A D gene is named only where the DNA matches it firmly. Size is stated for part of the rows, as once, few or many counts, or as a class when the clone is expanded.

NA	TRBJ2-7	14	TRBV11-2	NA	TGTGCCAGCAGCCCCCCGAGGGGGTTCTACGAGCAGTACTTC	CASSPPRGFYEQYF
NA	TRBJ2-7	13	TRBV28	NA	TGTGCCAGCACCTCCCCGGGCGTCCACGAGCAGTACTTC	CASTSPGVHEQYF
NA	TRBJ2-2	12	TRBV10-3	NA	TGTGCCACCTGGGATCACACCGGGGAGCTGTTTTTT	CATWDHTGELFF
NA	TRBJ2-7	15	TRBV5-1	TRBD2	TGCGCCAGCAGCTTGGAAAACGGGAGGTCTGAGGAGCAGTACTTC	CASSLENGRSEEQYF
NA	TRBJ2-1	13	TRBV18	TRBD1	TGTGCCAGCTCACCGATTGACAGGGGTGAGCAGTTCTTC	CASSPIDRGEQFF
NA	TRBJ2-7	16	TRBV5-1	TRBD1	TGCGCCAGCAGCTTGGCCTTCCAGACAGGGAGCTACGAGCAGTACTTC	CASSLAFQTGSYEQYF
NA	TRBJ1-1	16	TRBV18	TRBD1	TGTGCCAGCTCATCCAACCAAAACCGGGACAGGGGTGGTGCTTTCTTT	CASSSNQNRDRGGAFF
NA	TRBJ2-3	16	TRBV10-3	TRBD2	TGTGCCATCAGTGACCAGACTAGCGGGAGCTCAGATACGCAGTATTTT	CAISDQTSGSSDTQYF
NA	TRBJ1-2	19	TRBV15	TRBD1	TGTGCCACCAGCAGAGAAAGCGGACAGGGAGGATCCTATGACTATGGCTACACCTTC	CATSRESGQGGSYDYGYTF
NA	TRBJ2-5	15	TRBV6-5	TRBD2	TGTGCCAGCAGTTACTCGAGGACGGGAGGAGAGACCCAGTACTTC	CASSYSRTGGETQYF
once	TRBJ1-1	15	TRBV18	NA	TGTGCCAGCTCACCGCCCACAGTGGGGGCCACTGAAGCTTTCTTT	CASSPPTVGATEAFF
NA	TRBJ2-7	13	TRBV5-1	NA	TGCGCCAGCAGCGTCGTTCGAGACTACGAGCAGTACTTC	CASSVVRDYEQYF
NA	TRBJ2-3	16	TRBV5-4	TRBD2	TGTGCCAGCAGACCCAAGCTAGCGGGAGAGGCAGATACGCAGTATTTT	CASRPKLAGEADTQYF
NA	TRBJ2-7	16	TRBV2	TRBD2	TGTGCCAGCAGTTCCGGACTAGCGGGAGCAAGCTACGAGCAGTACTTC	CASSSGLAGASYEQYF
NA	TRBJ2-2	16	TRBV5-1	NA	TGCGCCAGCAGCTTGCTCACAGGGTCGAACCCCGGGGAGCTGTTTTTT	CASSLLTGSNPGELFF
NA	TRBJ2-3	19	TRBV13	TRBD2	TGTGCCAGCAGCTCAAACGCCTTACTAGCGGCTATTAGCACAGATACGCAGTATTTT	CASSSNALLAAISTDTQYF
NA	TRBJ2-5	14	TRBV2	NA	TGTGCCAGCAGTCCCAGTCGGTACCAAGAGACCCAGTACTTC	CASSPSRYQETQYF
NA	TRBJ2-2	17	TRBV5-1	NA	TGCGCCAGCAGCTCCCAACCAGGACCCGGGGGAGCCGGGGAGCTGTTTTTT	CASSSQPGPGGAGELFF
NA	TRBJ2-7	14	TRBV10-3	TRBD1	TGTGCCATCAGTGCCGGACAGGGGGCGCGAGAGCAGTACTTC	CAISAGQGAREQYF
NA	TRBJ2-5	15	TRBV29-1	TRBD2	TGCAGCGTATCGGTCTTTGGGCGGGAGGGGGAGACCCAGTACTTC	CSVSVFGREGETQYF
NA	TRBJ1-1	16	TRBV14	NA	TGTGCCAGCAGCCAAGTAGGGAACAGCCTGAACACTGAAGCTTTCTTT	CASSQVGNSLNTEAFF
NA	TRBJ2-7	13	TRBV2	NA	TGTGCCAGCAGTCGTGAAGGAGGTTACGAGCAGTACTTC	CASSREGGYEQYF